Shown below are 23 T cell receptor beta chains from a single sample sequenced in a study of T cell clonality in common variable immunodeficiency (dated by TCRdb to about 2015). The library came from the immunoSEQ multiplex PCR assay. TCRdb's version of the immuneACCESS table is confined to in-frame rearrangements and falls short of the full clone set. An unresolved V gene accounts for under half of the shortfall where checked; the remainder is of unknown origin. The table gives about 35,000 clones for this sample, with none occurring only once. The ten largest clonotypes hold about 1% of the sample. The specimen sequenced was peripheral blood mononuclear cells. All receptors derive from a person aged 18-69 years in good health.

This clone appeared many times. The CDR3 bases that were read are TGTGCCAGCTCACCAGGACAGGGAAACTATGGC. This sequence encodes CASSPGQGNYG. The whole CDR3 protein is CASSPGQGNYGYTF. This chain links TRBV18 with TRBJ1-2; 8 positions agree with TRBD1. Sequencing ends 3 residues short of the CDR3 end; the germline J gene provides the rest. Germline CDR1 and CDR2: KGHSH and LQKENI. CDR3 length: 14 amino acids. V shed 2 bases and J 2 bases; nucleotides not matched to a gene: 1.

This clone was seen at least ten times. The read comes to an end 3 residues before the CDR3 does, leaving the germline J gene to fill in the end. This sequence joins TRBV7-2 and TRBJ2-7; D is unresolved. Germline assignment: CDR1 SGHTA and CDR2 FQGNSA. CDR3 size: 13 residues. Trimming took 4 bases from V and 2 from J, leaving 9 bases between them. The CDR3 sequence is CASSSGLTYEQYF. The part of the CDR3 DNA that was read is TGTGCCAGCAGCTCCGGGTTGACCTACGAG. Filled out from reference TRBV7-2 and TRBJ2-7, the complete variable domain reads GAGVSQSPSNKVTEKGKDVELRCDPISGHTALYWYRQSLGQGLEFLIYFQGNSAPDKSGLPSDRFSAERTGGSVSTLTIQRTQQEDSAVYLCASSSGLTYEQYFGPGTRLTVT.

This clone was counted at least ten times. The read stops 3 residues short of the end of the CDR3; the missing end is completed from the germline J gene. The V gene is TRBV5-1, the J gene TRBJ2-2; perhaps TRBD1 as D (6 bases). CDR3 length: 15 residues. Germline assignment: CDR1 SGHRS and CDR2 YFSETQ. V gave up 4 bases and J gave up 1 base, with 11 bases separating them. Incomplete CDR3 DNA: TGCGCCAGCAGCGCTGGACAGCAGAACACCGGGGAG. Protein product: CASSAGQQNTGE. The whole CDR3 protein reads CASSAGQQNTGELFF.

The sample holds many counts of this clone. The read is 3 residues too short to cover the CDR3 end, so that end is filled in from the germline J gene. This sequence joins TRBV5-6 and TRBJ1-2; a possible D gene is TRBD1 (5 bases). V lost 6 bases to trimming and J lost 5 bases, with 20 bases between them. CDR1 is SGHDT and CDR2 is YYEEEE in the germline V gene. The CDR3 runs 15 residues. The CDR3: CASTAGPTQGYGYTF. CDR3 DNA (partial): TGTGCCAGCACCGCCGGGCCTACTCAGGGATATGGC.

Many counts were recorded for this clone. The sequenced fragment ends 3 residues before the CDR3 boundary, so the rest is inferred from the germline J gene. The rearrangement links TRBV20-1 to TRBJ1-1, with D hard to call. CDR1 is DFQATT, CDR2 SNEGSKA, per germline (reference sequence). The CDR3 sequence is 15 residues long. Trimming removed 4 bases from V and 5 bases from J, with 20 bases in between. The part of the CDR3 DNA that was read is TGCAGTGCTACGAGAGAGGGTCGAGCGGTAACTGAA. The encoded protein is CSATREGRAVTE. The full CDR3 protein is CSATREGRAVTEAFF.

Ten or more counts support this clone. Coverage ceases 3 residues before the CDR3 finishes, and the germline J gene fills in the end. The genes are TRBV20-1 and TRBJ2-7; possible D gene TRBD2, 5 bases. Trimming shortened V by 0 bases and J by 4 bases, and 22 bases separated the two germline ends. Germline V gives CDR1 DFQATT, CDR2 SNEGSKA (reference sequence). The CDR3 length is 17 residues. The CDR3 loop reads CSARDSGLLLQNYEQYF. CDR3 DNA (partial): TGCAGTGCTAGAGATTCCGGACTCCTACTTCAAAATTACGAG.

This clone was detected ten times or more. Sequencing ends 3 residues short of the CDR3 end; the germline J gene provides the rest. This sequence joins TRBV10-3 and TRBJ1-1; weak D call: TRBD1 (6 bases). Per germline, CDR1 ENHRY and CDR2 SYGVKD. The CDR3 extends over 13 amino acids. The V end lost 6 bases, the J end lost 2 bases, and 10 bases lay between the germline ends. The sequenced CDR3 bases are TGTGCCATCAGGCTGGACAGCAACACTGAA. It specifies CAIRLDSNTE. The CDR3, in full, reads CAIRLDSNTEAFF.

At least ten counts were recorded for this clone. The CDR3 end lies 3 residues beyond the end of the read and is filled in from the germline J gene. The chain is built from TRBV2 and TRBJ2-1, with 8 bases that match TRBD2. This CDR3 region has 16 residues. The V gene end was trimmed by 4 bases and the J gene end by 4 bases; junction bases not matched to a gene: 9. Germline V gene sequence: CDR1 SNHLY, CDR2 FYNNEI. The CDR3 is CASSGEAGLVYNEQFF. CDR3 DNA (partial): TGTGCCAGCAGTGGTGAGGCGGGACTAGTTTACAATGAG. The full variable domain, in which reference TRBV2 and TRBJ2-1 provide the parts outside the CDR3, is EPEVTQTPSHQVTQMGQEVILRCVPISNHLYFYWYRQILGQKVEFLVSFYNNEISEKSEIFDDQFSVERPDGSNFTLKIRSTKLEDSAMYFCASSGEAGLVYNEQFFGPGTRLTVL.

At least ten counts were recorded for this clone. The sequenced part of the CDR3 DNA is TGTGCCATCAGTGTGTTGGGTAGCGGGACCTACAATGAG. It codes for CAISVLGSGTYNE. The full CDR3 sequence reads CAISVLGSGTYNEQFF. The genes are TRBV10-3 and TRBJ2-1, with 8 bases identical to TRBD2. The CDR3 end is not reached by the read, which stops 3 residues before it; the germline J gene fills it in. The germline gives CDR1 ENHRY, CDR2 SYGVKD. The CDR3 covers 16 residues. The V segment lost 4 bases and the J segment 2 bases; nucleotides outside the gene matches: 7.

This clone was observed many times. The CDR3 end lies 3 residues beyond the end of the read and is filled in from the germline J gene. The V and J genes are TRBV30 and TRBJ2-5; 11 positions agree with TRBD2. Trimming took 3 bases from V and 5 from J; bases not matched to a gene: 17. The CDR3 runs 18 residues. CDR1 is GTSNPN and CDR2 is SVGIG in the germline V gene (reference sequence). CDR3 residues: CAWSPGWGSGRAGETQYF. The CDR3 bases that were read are TGTGCCTGGAGCCCGGGGTGGGGTAGCGGGAGGGCTGGGGAGACC.

Many counts were recorded for this clone. CDR3 loop: CSARATRQGNTGELFF. CDR3 bases read: TGCAGTGCTAGGGCGACCCGGCAGGGGAACACCGGGGAG. The chain uses TRBV20-1 and TRBJ2-2; D may be TRBD1 (5 bases). With the read ending 3 residues before the CDR3 end, the germline J gene is used to fill in that end. CDR3 length: 16 residues. CDR1 and CDR2 from the germline V gene are DFQATT and SNEGSKA (reference sequence). The V and J ends lost 3 bases and 1 base respectively, with 15 bases between them.

This clone has at least ten counts. The read halts 3 residues ahead of the CDR3 end, with the missing end drawn from the germline J gene. The chain has TRBV9 and TRBJ1-2; 10 bases fit TRBD1. The CDR3 has 15 residues. Germline CDR1 and CDR2: SGDLS and YYNGEE. Germline trimming cut 3 bases from V and 4 bases from J; bases unmatched to any gene: 6. The CDR3 sequence: CASSAGTGDSYGYTF. The part of the CDR3 DNA that was read is TGTGCCAGCAGCGCCGGGACAGGGGATAGCTATGGC.

This clone was picked up many times. The observed sequence ends 3 residues before the CDR3 terminus, with the missing tail filled in from the germline J gene. The chain uses TRBV19 and TRBJ1-5, with 10 bases identical to TRBD1. The CDR3 is made up of 15 amino acids. V lost 5 bases to trimming and J lost 7 bases; unmatched junction nucleotides: 8. The V gene's germline CDR1 is LNHDA and CDR2 SQIVND (reference sequence). The covered CDR3 bases are TGTGCCAGTAGTTATGGACAGGGGGTGAGGCAGCCC. As protein: CASSYGQGVRQP. The whole CDR3 protein reads CASSYGQGVRQPQHF.

In this sample, this clone turned up many times. The missing CDR3 end, 3 residues past where the read stops, is filled in from the germline J gene. The gene calls are TRBV30 and TRBJ2-3, with TRBD1 matching over 9 bases. The CDR3 has 14 amino acids. Trimming at V came to 2 bases and at J to 2 bases, leaving 2 bases not matched to a gene. Germline lookup yields CDR1 GTSNPN and CDR2 SVGIG (reference sequence). The CDR3 loop is CAWSTGGNTDTQYF. Incomplete CDR3 DNA: TGTGCCTGGAGTACAGGGGGCAACACAGATACG.

A few counts support this clone. This sequence may be a read error, since a much larger clone differs from it by one base. The observed sequence ends 3 residues before the CDR3 terminus, with the missing tail filled in from the germline J gene. The chain joins TRBV5-1 to TRBJ2-3, with D unresolved. The CDR3 sequence is 14 residues long. Germline CDR1 SGHRS, CDR2 YFSETQ. V was pared by 0 bases and J by 6 bases, with 11 bases between. CDR3 residues: CASSLGGPKDTQYF. Partial CDR3 DNA: TGCGCCAGCAGCTTGGGTGGTCCTAAGGATACG. The variable domain in full, completed from reference TRBV5-1 and TRBJ2-3, reads KAGVTQTPRYLIKTRGQQVTLSCSPISGHRSVSWYQQTPGQGLQFLFEYFSETQRNKGNFPGRFSGRQFSNSRSEMNVSTLELGDSALYLCASSLGGPKDTQYFGPGTRLTVL.

This clone showed up many times. The sequenced fragment ends 3 residues before the CDR3 boundary, so the rest is inferred from the germline J gene. The rearrangement links TRBV29-1 to TRBJ1-1; D possibly corresponds to TRBD1 (6 bases). Germline CDR1 reads SQVTM; CDR2 reads ANQGSEA. This CDR3 has 12 amino acids. The CDR3 region is CSGGGDTRAAFF. Partial CDR3 DNA: TGCAGCGGCGGGGGGGACACCCGCGCG.

This clone occurred many times. The CDR3 is cut off 3 residues early in the read; its end comes from the germline J gene. V usage is TRBV11-2 and J usage is TRBJ2-5; a weak D match, TRBD1 (5 bases). There are 15 residues in the CDR3. CDR1 is SGHAT and CDR2 is FQNNGV in the germline V gene. The germline V and J ends were trimmed by 0 bases and 5 bases, with 13 bases remaining between them. The CDR3 region is CASSLEGASRETQYF. CDR3 bases read: TGTGCCAGCAGCTTAGAAGGGGCGTCACGGGAGACC.

This clone appeared many times. Sequencing ends 3 residues short of the CDR3 end; the germline J gene provides the rest. The chain couples TRBV19 to TRBJ1-2; D is unclear. This CDR3 is built from 13 residues. The germline V gene has CDR1 LNHDA and CDR2 SQIVND (reference sequence). Trimming pared 3 bases from V and 4 bases from J, leaving 9 bases between. CDR3 sequence reads: CASSMRDFYGYTF. The sequenced part of the CDR3 DNA is TGTGCCAGTAGTATGCGAGACTTCTATGGC. The full variable domain, in which reference TRBV19 and TRBJ1-2 provide the parts outside the CDR3, is DGGITQSPKYLFRKEGQNVTLSCEQNLNHDAMYWYRQDPGQGLRLIYYSQIVNDFQKGDIAEGYSVSREKKESFPLTVTSAQKNPTAFYLCASSMRDFYGYTFGSGTRLTVV.

This clone appeared many times. The DNA ends 3 residues before the CDR3 does, and the rest of the CDR3 is filled in from the germline J gene. The rearrangement links TRBV4-1 to TRBJ2-2; TRBD2 matches at 8 bases. Trimming removed 1 base from V and 1 base from J; junction bases left unmatched: 2. The CDR3 has 16 amino acids. The germline CDR1 and CDR2 sequences are MGHRA and YSYEKL. CDR3 sequence: CASSQAGLENTGELFF. CDR3 DNA, as far as it was read: TGCGCCAGCAGCCAAGCGGGACTAGAGAACACCGGGGAG.

This clone was seen ten or more times. The CDR3 goes on 3 residues after the read ends, and that part is filled in from the germline J gene. This chain connects TRBV20-1 to TRBJ2-7; TRBD2 matches at 11 bases. Trimming took 0 bases from V and 3 from J; bases not matched to a gene: 10. The CDR3 spans 17 residues. The germline CDR1 and CDR2 sequences are DFQATT and SNEGSKA (reference sequence). The CDR3 bases that were read are TGCAGTGCTAGAGATCGCCTAGCGGGGGGCCGACTCTACGAG. It encodes CSARDRLAGGRLYE. The CDR3 reads in full as CSARDRLAGGRLYEQYF.

This clone was counted many times. The read finishes 3 residues shy of the CDR3 end, and the germline J gene is used to complete it. The rearrangement joins TRBV20-1 to TRBJ1-1, with TRBD1 matching 8 bases. This CDR3 is 16 amino acids long. The junction had 10 bases not matched to a gene; V was cut back by 3 bases and J by 1 base. From germline, CDR1 is DFQATT and CDR2 SNEGSKA (reference sequence). CDR3 bases read: TGCAGTGCTAGCGGTCCCGGGACAGGACCGAACACTGAA. As protein: CSASGPGTGPNTE. The full CDR3 protein reads CSASGPGTGPNTEAFF.

This clone was picked up many times. The read ends 3 residues before the CDR3 terminus; that terminus is restored from the germline J gene. The chain recombines TRBV30 with TRBJ1-5, with 7 positions matching TRBD1. The CDR3 sequence is 13 residues long. In germline, CDR1 is GTSNPN, CDR2 SVGIG (reference sequence). The J segment lost 9 bases and the V segment lost 4 bases, leaving 9 bases of the junction unmatched. The CDR3 sequence: CAWNNRGSGPQHF. CDR3 bases read: TGTGCCTGGAATAACAGGGGCAGCGGGCCC.

At least ten counts were recorded for this clone. The CDR3 extends 3 residues past the end of the read, so its final part is completed from the germline J gene. The V and J genes are TRBV20-1 and TRBJ2-3, with 10 nucleotides matching TRBD2. Germline V CDR1 and CDR2: DFQATT, SNEGSKA (reference sequence). The CDR3 runs 17 residues. J was trimmed by 5 bases and V by 0 bases; bases with no gene match: 11. Partial CDR3 DNA: TGCAGTGCTAGAGATTGGGCTAGCGGGAGTGGTGTAGATACG. It yields the protein CSARDWASGSGVDT. Given in full, the CDR3 is CSARDWASGSGVDTQYF.